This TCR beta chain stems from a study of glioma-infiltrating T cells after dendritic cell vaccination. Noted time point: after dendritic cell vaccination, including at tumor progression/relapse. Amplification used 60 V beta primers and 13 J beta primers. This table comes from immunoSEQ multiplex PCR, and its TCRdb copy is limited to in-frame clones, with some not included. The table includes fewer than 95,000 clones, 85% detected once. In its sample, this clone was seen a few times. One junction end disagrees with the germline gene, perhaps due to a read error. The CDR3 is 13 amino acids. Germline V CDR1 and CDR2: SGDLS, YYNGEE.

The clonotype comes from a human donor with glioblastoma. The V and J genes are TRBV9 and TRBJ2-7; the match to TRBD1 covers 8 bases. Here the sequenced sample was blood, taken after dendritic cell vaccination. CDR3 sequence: CASSQRTGREQYF. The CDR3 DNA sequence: TGCGCCAGCAGCCAAAGGACAGGGAGGGAGCAGTACTTC.